The 6 T cell receptor beta chains below come from one sample, sequenced in a study of shared clonotypes between healthy human individuals. The data were produced by immunoSEQ multiplex PCR, yet TCRdb's version contains in-frame clones alone and is incomplete. This table has approximately 1.5 million clones, 98% to 99% appearing once. The specimen sequenced was naive CD4+ T cells sorted from blood. Indicated subset: CD45RA+ positively selected. These receptors all stem from a man aged 25 to 40 in good health.

Note on this clone: Other DNA sequences in the sample encode the same CDR3. The V gene is TRBV28, the J gene TRBJ1-2, with D perhaps TRBD1 (6 bases). V shed 5 bases and J shed 2 bases, with 9 bases lying between them. The germline V gene encodes CDR1 MDHEN and CDR2 SYDVKM. The CDR3 spans 13 residues. The CDR3: CASSLGQNYGYTF. The CDR3 DNA sequence: TGTGCCAGCAGTCTAGGACAGAACTATGGCTACACCTTC.

The chain joins TRBV10-3 to TRBJ2-1; D uncertain. Germline lookup yields CDR1 ENHRY and CDR2 SYGVKD. The CDR3 is 16 amino acids. Trimming cost V 3 bases and J 0 bases, with 12 bases left between them. This CDR3 is CAISDRSASSYNEQFF. CDR3 coding DNA: TGTGCCATCAGTGATCGGTCTGCAAGCTCCTACAATGAGCAGTTCTTC.

Turning to this clone: Other DNA sequences from this sample encode an identical CDR3 as well. The chain employs TRBV7-2 and TRBJ2-7; no reliable D call. This CDR3 contains 11 residues. Germline loops: CDR1 SGHTA, CDR2 FQGNSA. Trimming stripped 3 bases from V and 3 bases from J, with 3 bases between. The CDR3 region is CASSFYYEQYF. CDR3 nucleotide sequence: TGTGCCAGCAGCTTTTACTACGAGCAGTACTTC.

J is TRBJ2-5 and V is TRBV27, with a weak D call TRBD1 (5 bases). Per germline, CDR1 MNHEY and CDR2 SMNVEV (reference sequence). The CDR3 runs 14 residues. Trimming took off 8 bases at V and 5 bases at J, with 18 bases between the two ends. The CDR3 loop is CASRRDLGRETQYF. CDR3 nucleotides: TGTGCCAGCCGCAGGGATCTCGGACGGGAGACCCAGTACTTC.

The chain couples TRBV7-2 to TRBJ2-7; 7 nucleotides match TRBD1. The ends lost 9 bases at V and 5 bases at J; junction bases unmatched: 10. Germline V lookup: CDR1 SGHTA, CDR2 FQGNSA. The CDR3 runs to 13 residues. The CDR3 DNA sequence: TGTGCCAGAACTCAATTTCAGGGGGACGAGCAGTACTTC. This gives the protein CARTQFQGDEQYF.

J is TRBJ2-7 and V is TRBV28; 10 bases are a match to TRBD1. Germline-derived CDR1 and CDR2 are MDHEN and SYDVKM. The CDR3 runs to 17 residues. V gave up 5 bases and J gave up 1 base; unmatched junction bases: 11. The CDR3 bases are TGTGCCAGCAGTCCCATCAGGACAGGGGGTTTATCCTACGAGCAGTACTTC. This encodes CASSPIRTGGLSYEQYF.